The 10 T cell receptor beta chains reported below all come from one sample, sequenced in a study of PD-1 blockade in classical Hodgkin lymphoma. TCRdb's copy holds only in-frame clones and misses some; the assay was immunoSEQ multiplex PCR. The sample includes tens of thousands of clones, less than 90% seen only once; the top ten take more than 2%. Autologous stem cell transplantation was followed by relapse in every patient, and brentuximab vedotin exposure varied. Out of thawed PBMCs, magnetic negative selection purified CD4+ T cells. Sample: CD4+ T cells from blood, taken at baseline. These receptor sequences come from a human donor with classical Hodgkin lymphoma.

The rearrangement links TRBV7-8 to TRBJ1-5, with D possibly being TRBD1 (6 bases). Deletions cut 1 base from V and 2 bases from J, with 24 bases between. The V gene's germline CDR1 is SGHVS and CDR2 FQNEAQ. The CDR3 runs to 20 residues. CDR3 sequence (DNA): TGTGCCAGCAGCTTAGGCCCCTCCGGTTTTTCGGGGGGCGGCAATCAGCCCCAGCATTTT. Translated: CASSLGPSGFSGGGNQPQHF. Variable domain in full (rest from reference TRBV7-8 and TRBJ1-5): GAGVSQSPRYKVAKRGQDVALRCDPISGHVSLFWYQQALGQGPEFLTYFQNEAQLDKSGLPSDRFFAERPEGSVSTLKIQRTQQEDSAVYLCASSLGPSGFSGGGNQPQHFGDGTRLSIL.

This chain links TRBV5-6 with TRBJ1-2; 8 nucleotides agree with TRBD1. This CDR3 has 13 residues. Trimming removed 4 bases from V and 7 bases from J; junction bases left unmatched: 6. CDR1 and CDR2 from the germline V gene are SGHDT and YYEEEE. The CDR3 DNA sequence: TGTGCCAGCAGCCGCGGACAGGGATTTGGCTACACCTTC. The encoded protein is CASSRGQGFGYTF. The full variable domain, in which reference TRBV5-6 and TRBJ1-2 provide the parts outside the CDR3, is DAGVTQSPTHLIKTRGQQVTLRCSPKSGHDTVSWYQQALGQGPQFIFQYYEEEERQRGNFPDRFSGHQFPNYSSELNVNALLLGDSALYLCASSRGQGFGYTFGSGTRLTVV.

CDR3 sequence (DNA): TGTGCCAGCAAGCGGGAGAACACCGGGGAGCTGTTTTTT. Its protein is CASKRENTGELFF. The rearrangement uses TRBV5-4 and TRBJ2-2; TRBD2 agrees at 7 bases. CDR1 SGHNT and CDR2 YYREEE come from the germline V gene (reference sequence). This CDR3 is 13 amino acids long. The V segment lost 6 bases and the J segment 1 base; nucleotides outside the gene matches: 0. The whole variable domain, remainder taken from reference TRBV5-4 and TRBJ2-2, is ETGVTQSPTHLIKTRGQQVTLRCSSQSGHNTVSWYQQALGQGPQFIFQYYREEENGRGNFPPRFSGLQFPNYSSELNVNALELDDSALYLCASKRENTGELFFGEGSRLTVL.

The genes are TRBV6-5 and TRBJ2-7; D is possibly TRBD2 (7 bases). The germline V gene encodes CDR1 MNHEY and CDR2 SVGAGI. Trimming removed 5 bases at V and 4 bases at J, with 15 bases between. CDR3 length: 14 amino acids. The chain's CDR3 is CASSEGGWTYEQYF. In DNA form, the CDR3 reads TGTGCCAGCAGTGAGGGGGGGTGGACTTACGAGCAGTACTTC.

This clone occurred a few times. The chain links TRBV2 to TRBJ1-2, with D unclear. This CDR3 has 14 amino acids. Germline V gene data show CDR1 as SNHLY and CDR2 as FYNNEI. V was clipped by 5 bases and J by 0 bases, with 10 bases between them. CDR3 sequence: CASSTRVPNYGYTF. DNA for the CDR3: TGTGCCAGCAGTACAAGGGTCCCTAACTATGGCTACACCTTC. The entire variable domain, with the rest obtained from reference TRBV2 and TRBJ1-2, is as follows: EPEVTQTPSHQVTQMGQEVILRCVPISNHLYFYWYRQILGQKVEFLVSFYNNEISEKSEIFDDQFSVERPDGSNFTLKIRSTKLEDSAMYFCASSTRVPNYGYTFGSGTRLTVV.

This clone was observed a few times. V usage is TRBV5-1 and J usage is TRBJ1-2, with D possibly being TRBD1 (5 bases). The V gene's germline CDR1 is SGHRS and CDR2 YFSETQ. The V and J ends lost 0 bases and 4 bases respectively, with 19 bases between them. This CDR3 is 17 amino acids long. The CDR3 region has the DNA TGCGCCAGCAGCTTGGCCCAGGGAGGCGCTACGGCCTATGGCTACACCTTC. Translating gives CASSLAQGGATAYGYTF.

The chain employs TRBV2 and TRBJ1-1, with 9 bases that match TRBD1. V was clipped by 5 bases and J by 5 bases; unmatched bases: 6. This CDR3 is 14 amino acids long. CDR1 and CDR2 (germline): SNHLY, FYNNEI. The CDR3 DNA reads TGTGCCAGCAGTCTATCGACAGGGGGAACTGAAGCTTTCTTT. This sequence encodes CASSLSTGGTEAFF.

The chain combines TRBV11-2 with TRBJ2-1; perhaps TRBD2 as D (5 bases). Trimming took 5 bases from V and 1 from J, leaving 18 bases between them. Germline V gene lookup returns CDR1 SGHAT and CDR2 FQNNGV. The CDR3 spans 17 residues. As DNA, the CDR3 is TGTGCCAGCAGCCCACCCCGGCGGACTCCTTCCTACAATGAGCAGTTCTTC. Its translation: CASSPPRRTPSYNEQFF. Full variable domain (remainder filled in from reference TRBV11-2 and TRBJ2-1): EAGVAQSPRYKIIEKRQSVAFWCNPISGHATLYWYQQILGQGPKLLIQFQNNGVVDDSQLPKDRFSAERLKGVDSTLKIQPAKLEDSAVYLCASSPPRRTPSYNEQFFGPGTRLTVL.

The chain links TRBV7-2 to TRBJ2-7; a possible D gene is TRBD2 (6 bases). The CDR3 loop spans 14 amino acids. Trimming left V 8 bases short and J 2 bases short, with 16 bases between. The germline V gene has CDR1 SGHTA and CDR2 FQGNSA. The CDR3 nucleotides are TGTGCCAGCCGACTAGAGAGGTTCGCCTACGAGCAGTACTTC. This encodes CASRLERFAYEQYF.

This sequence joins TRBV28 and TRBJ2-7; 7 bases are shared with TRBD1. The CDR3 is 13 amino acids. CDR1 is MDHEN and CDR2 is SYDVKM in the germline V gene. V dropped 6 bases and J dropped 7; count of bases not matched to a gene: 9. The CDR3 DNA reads TGTGCCAGCAGAGACAGGGCCATGGGGGAGCAGTACTTC. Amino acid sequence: CASRDRAMGEQYF.